This T cell receptor (beta chain) was observed in a study of blood T cell repertoires in COVID-19 (dated by TCRdb to the early 2020s). The study in broad terms: The collaborator samples originated in the United States, Italy and Spain and spanned the acute and convalescent phases of COVID-19. The prospective study material was composed of cDNA or gDNA derived from T cells, B-cell-depleted T cells, or PBMCs. Subjects who had been exposed to COVID-19, were actively infected with it, or had recovered from it provided the deeply sampled blood TCRbeta repertoires that made up the dataset. A freely available public database, intended as a resource for researchers studying the immune response to SARS-CoV-2, is where the repertoires were released. The samples were drawn from the first 160 participants of the ongoing ImmuneRACE study and from over a thousand subjects provided by 6 global collaborators. Nearly every sample came with metadata listing a de-identified subject ID, COVID-19 status, age in years and sex. Where available, HLA class I and class II types were taken from metadata supplied by the sample provider and were not determined by assay-based typing. The paper as a whole reports these results and caveats: The amount of clinical and demographic metadata varied by source and participant and was provided uncurated.

TCRbeta CDR3 regions were amplified from genomic DNA using the immunoSEQ Assay, a bias-controlled multiplex PCR. The original methods were these. Nucleated cell counts per sample were estimated from amplification of reference gene primers within the assay. Sequence reads were collapsed and filtered to measure the absolute abundance of every unique TCRbeta CDR3 rearrangement. For each sample, productive Simpson clonality was calculated as the square root of Simpson's diversity index across productive rearrangements. TCRdb stores this immuneACCESS table with in-frame sequences only. Part of the clones is absent; in the studies checked, under half of the shortfall reflects unresolved V genes, and no reason is known for the rest. Clone size and V and J calls were adopted from that table, with D and trimming inferred from the DNA. A total of 75,000 to 95,000 clones appear in this sample, about 87% of them only once. The biggest ten clones account for 5.8% of the sample.

Comments on this clone: What antigen it recognizes has not been identified. The sample holds no much larger clone one base away, and base qualities are not on file.

The CDR3 contains 16 residues, cysteine and phenylalanine counted. Only the CDR3 region is kept as DNA, spanning 48 bases read in frame from base 1. Deletion took 5 bases off V and 5 bases off J, with a span of 18 bases between the germline ends. Per the germline V gene, SGHVS is the CDR1 and FNYEAQ is the CDR2. Collaborating institutions collected whole blood in K2EDTA tubes following their own protocols. Collaborator samples were shipped for TCRbeta analysis as frozen whole blood, isolated PBMCs, or DNA extracted from either sample type. The sequence links TRBV7-6 to TRBJ2-2; the D gene is perhaps TRBD1, from 6 matching bases. The material sequenced was peripheral blood. This clonotype was sampled from a man aged 45-65 years with active COVID-19. In nucleotide form, the sequence is TGTGCCAGCAGCAGAACGACAGGAAGGCGGACCGGGGAGCTGTTTTTT. It encodes CASSRTTGRRTGELFF.